The table lists the clone carrying this TCR beta chain with a few counts. The CDR3 sequence is 15 residues long. Germline V gives CDR1 LNHNV, CDR2 YYDKDF (reference sequence). The V and J ends lost 0 bases and 9 bases respectively, with 12 bases between them. The data are from a study of T cells in localized non-small cell lung cancer. Produced via immunoSEQ multiplex PCR; TCRdb's table is partial and in-frame only. Here the sample spans over 45,000 clones, roughly 77% being singletons. The chain has TRBV15 and TRBJ1-6, with D perhaps matching TRBD1 (5 bases). Sequences were derived from peripheral blood, sampled before any cancer treatment. The TCR comes from a man aged 35-69 years with stage I squamous cell lung carcinoma. The CDR3 DNA is TGTGCCACCAGCAGAGAACGGGGGTCGAGTTCACCCCTCCACTTT. This sequence encodes CATSRERGSSSPLHF.